What follows are 30 T cell receptor beta chains derived from one specimen sequenced in a study of blood T cells in healthy people across ages. The second PCR ran about 6 to 11 cycles with a sample-barcoded 5' primer and J-beta primers. TCRdb re-analysed the 5' RACE reads in MiXCR, keeping a single row per CDR3 protein. The sample includes approximately 680,000 distinct CDR3 sequences, roughly 32% of them seen just once. What was sequenced was blood. The receptor set was obtained from an elderly woman in good health.

This clonotype was found a few times. The chain uses TRBV24-1 and TRBJ1-5; 7 bases fit TRBD1. CDR3 length equals 15 residues. From germline, CDR1 is KGHDR and CDR2 SFDVKD. With V trimmed by 0 bases and J by 5 bases, 3 bases remained unmatched. The CDR3, as DNA: TGTGCCACCAGTGATTTGGACAGGGAGGATCAGCCCCAGCATTTT. Encoded protein: CATSDLDREDQPQHF.

This clonotype was counted ten times or more. The chain joins TRBV6-1 to TRBJ1-5; D not resolved. The V gene's germline CDR1 is MNHNS and CDR2 SASEGT. The CDR3 consists of 14 residues. V was shortened by 2 bases and J by 2 bases, with 7 bases between the two germline ends. The chain's CDR3 is CASSERGRNQPQHF. CDR3 bases: TGTGCCAGCAGTGAACGCGGTCGCAATCAGCCCCAGCATTTT.

V is TRBV4-2 and J is TRBJ2-5, with 7 nucleotides matching TRBD2. CDR3 length: 16 residues. Unmatched junction bases numbered 16, after V lost 7 bases and J lost 5 bases. Germline assignment: CDR1 LGHNA and CDR2 YNFKEQ. CDR3 loop: CASIAGPSGLGETQYF. As DNA, the CDR3 is TGTGCCAGCATTGCAGGGCCTAGCGGCCTCGGGGAGACCCAGTACTTC.

This clonotype has at least ten counts. V and J are TRBV6-6 and TRBJ2-5; TRBD2 aligns across 7 bases. The CDR3 is 14 residues long. The V and J ends lost 8 bases and 4 bases, in that order; junction bases with no gene match: 10. The germline CDR1 and CDR2 sequences are MNHNY and SVGAGI (reference sequence). The DNA of the CDR3 is TGTGCCAGCCTTGGAAGCGGGGTTGGAGAGACCCAGTACTTC. Protein product: CASLGSGVGETQYF.

The V gene is TRBV4-1, the J gene TRBJ1-2, with a possible D match to TRBD1 (5 bases). Germline-derived CDR1 and CDR2 are MGHRA and YSYEKL. V was pared by 4 bases and J by 2 bases, with 14 bases between. The CDR3 covers 15 residues. CDR3 amino acids: CASSLRDVGNYGYTF. The CDR3 DNA sequence: TGCGCCAGCAGCCTCCGGGACGTCGGCAACTATGGCTACACCTTC.

The chain carries TRBV5-4 and TRBJ1-2; D perhaps matches TRBD1 (6 bases). The germline V and J ends were trimmed by 5 bases and 5 bases, with 16 bases remaining between them. The CDR3 covers 14 residues. The germline gives CDR1 SGHNT, CDR2 YYREEE (reference sequence). The CDR3, as DNA: TGTGCCAGCAGTTTCACAGGGAGGGGGTATGGCTACACCTTC. This codes for CASSFTGRGYGYTF. Full variable domain (remainder filled in from reference TRBV5-4 and TRBJ1-2): ETGVTQSPTHLIKTRGQQVTLRCSSQSGHNTVSWYQQALGQGPQFIFQYYREEENGRGNFPPRFSGLQFPNYSSELNVNALELDDSALYLCASSFTGRGYGYTFGSGTRLTVV.

This clonotype was found many times. The J gene is TRBJ2-7, the V gene TRBV20-1; maybe TRBD2 (5 bases). CDR3 size: 14 residues. The germline gives CDR1 DFQATT, CDR2 SNEGSKA (reference sequence). V was cut by 6 bases and J by 2 bases, with 17 bases left in between. The CDR3 region has the DNA TGCAGTGCCGAGACGGGGTCTCAGGCCTACGAGCAGTACTTC. Amino acid sequence: CSAETGSQAYEQYF.

This clonotype was picked up one time. This chain links TRBV9 with TRBJ2-2, with TRBD1 identical over 7 bases. Germline V lookup: CDR1 SGDLS, CDR2 YYNGEE. This CDR3 region has 16 residues. The J segment lost 0 bases and the V segment lost 6 bases, leaving 8 bases of the junction unmatched. CDR3 loop: CASNRPGTANTGELFF. The CDR3 nucleotides read TGTGCCAGCAACAGGCCCGGGACAGCGAACACCGGGGAGCTGTTTTTT.

To note about this clonotype: A single base separates this from a much larger clone, so it may be a read error. The gene calls are TRBV5-1 and TRBJ2-7; 11 nucleotides match TRBD2. This CDR3 spans 14 amino acids. In germline, CDR1 is SGHRS, CDR2 YFSETQ. CDR3 sequence: CASRPTSGGYERYF. The DNA for the CDR3 is TGCGCCAGCAGGCCTACTAGCGGGGGCTACGAGCGGTACTTC.

Comments on this clonotype: Just one base apart from a much larger clone, this may be a read error. The chain is built from TRBV20-1 and TRBJ2-3, with 8 bases identical to TRBD1. The CDR3 is 13 residues long. Per the germline V gene, CDR1 is DFQATT and CDR2 is SNEGSKA (reference sequence). CDR3 coding DNA: TGCAGCTCCCGGGCGTCCGGGACAGGTACGCAGTATTTT. Its protein is CSSRASGTGTQYF.

This clonotype was counted at least ten times. This chain links TRBV9 with TRBJ1-2; D gene unclear. The CDR3 is 13 residues long. Germline V gene sequence: CDR1 SGDLS, CDR2 YYNGEE. Trimming removed 1 base from V and 6 bases from J, with 10 bases in between. The DNA of the CDR3 is TGTGCCAGCAGCGTAACAGAGAACCATGGCTACACCTTC. This encodes CASSVTENHGYTF.

The chain recombines TRBV6-5 with TRBJ2-3, with D possibly being TRBD2 (7 bases). Trimming pared 4 bases from V and 0 bases from J, leaving 14 bases between. The length of the CDR3 is 16 residues. The germline gives CDR1 MNHEY, CDR2 SVGAGI. The CDR3 region is CASSSRGQLSTDTQYF. In DNA form, the CDR3 reads TGTGCCAGCAGTTCGCGGGGGCAGCTGAGCACAGATACGCAGTATTTT.

This clonotype was seen many times. This sequence joins TRBV7-9 and TRBJ2-3; D is possibly TRBD1 or TRBD2 (5 bases each). CDR3 length: 14 amino acids. Trimming left V 3 bases short and J 2 bases short, with 9 bases between. CDR1 and CDR2 (germline): SEHNR, FQNEAQ (reference sequence). The CDR3 sequence: CASSLGRATDTQYF. CDR3 in DNA: TGTGCCAGCAGCTTGGGACGGGCCACAGATACGCAGTATTTT.

The chain combines TRBV6-1 with TRBJ2-5; maybe TRBD1 (5 bases). Trimming removed 5 bases from V and 7 bases from J, with 11 bases in between. Germline-derived CDR1 and CDR2 are MNHNS and SASEGT. This CDR3 comprises 12 residues. The CDR3: CASSLGPATQYF. The CDR3 DNA reads as TGTGCCAGCAGTCTGGGGCCGGCGACCCAGTACTTC.

Turning to this clonotype: Being one base from a much bigger clone, this may be a read error. V gene TRBV5-1 combines with J gene TRBJ1-4, with D maybe TRBD1 (6 bases). CDR3 length: 15 residues. Germline V gene sequence: CDR1 SGHRS, CDR2 YFSETQ. The CDR3 nucleotides are TGCGCCAGCAGTGATACGGGGGCAACTAGTGAAAAACTGTTTTTT. Translated: CASSDTGATSEKLFF.

The J gene is TRBJ2-3, the V gene TRBV3-1, with D perhaps TRBD2 (5 bases). CDR1 LGHDT and CDR2 YNNKEL come from the germline V gene (reference sequence). The CDR3 totals 13 residues. V lost 6 bases to trimming and J lost 4 bases, with 11 bases between them. In nucleotides, the CDR3 is TGTGCCAGCAGACGCCACGGGGCAGATACGCAGTATTTT. Residues: CASRRHGADTQYF.

Many counts were recorded for this clonotype. V and J are TRBV5-1 and TRBJ2-3; D is unresolved. The germline V gene encodes CDR1 SGHRS and CDR2 YFSETQ. The CDR3 totals 15 residues. Trimming removed 2 bases at V and 0 bases at J, with 10 bases between. The CDR3 protein is CASSFVDISTDTQYF. In DNA, the CDR3 is TGCGCCAGCAGCTTTGTGGATATTAGCACAGATACGCAGTATTTT.

This clonotype came up a few times. The chain joins TRBV27 to TRBJ1-5, with D unresolved. V lost 5 bases and J lost 2, with 13 bases in between. This CDR3 spans 15 amino acids. Per the germline V gene, CDR1 is MNHEY and CDR2 is SMNVEV (reference sequence). The CDR3 is CASSRISGGNQPQHF. In DNA form, the CDR3 reads TGTGCCAGCAGTAGGATCTCGGGTGGCAATCAGCCCCAGCATTTT.

The J gene is TRBJ2-3, the V gene TRBV20-1; 10 positions match TRBD2. Looked up from germline, CDR1 is DFQATT and CDR2 is SNEGSKA (reference sequence). The CDR3 consists of 16 residues. The V and J ends lost 0 bases and 5 bases, in that order; junction bases with no gene match: 8. The CDR3 DNA is TGCAGTGCTAGAGATCTAGCGGGGGCCAGGGAAGATACGCAGTATTTT. This gives the protein CSARDLAGAREDTQYF.

This clonotype was counted ten times or more. The chain recombines TRBV5-1 with TRBJ1-1; D not resolved. Germline CDR1 SGHRS, CDR2 YFSETQ. The CDR3 has 15 amino acids. V dropped 1 base and J dropped 4 bases, with 14 bases sitting between them. CDR3 nucleotide sequence: TGCGCCAGCAGCTTGACTTTGGGAAGTACCACTGAAGCTTTCTTT. The encoded protein is CASSLTLGSTTEAFF. The full variable domain, in which reference TRBV5-1 and TRBJ1-1 provide the parts outside the CDR3, is KAGVTQTPRYLIKTRGQQVTLSCSPISGHRSVSWYQQTPGQGLQFLFEYFSETQRNKGNFPGRFSGRQFSNSRSEMNVSTLELGDSALYLCASSLTLGSTTEAFFGQGTRLTVV.

This clonotype was observed many times. This chain links TRBV6-2 or TRBV6-3 with TRBJ2-7; D gene unclear. The CDR3 is 13 amino acids. Trimming took off 4 bases at V and 3 bases at J, with 10 bases between the two ends. Germline-derived CDR1 and CDR2 are MNHEY and SVGEGT. The CDR3, as DNA: TGTGCCAGCAGTTTTTCGAGTCTCTACGAGCAGTACTTC. This gives the protein CASSFSSLYEQYF.

This clonotype was recorded at least ten times. A much larger clone differs by one base, so this may be a read error. J is TRBJ1-2 and V is TRBV7-2; D is unclear. Germline CDR1 is SGHTA and CDR2 is FQGNSA. The CDR3 has 13 residues. V dropped 3 bases and J dropped 8 bases, with 13 bases sitting between them. The CDR3 loop reads CASSFVGSEGYTF. CDR3 bases: TGTGCCAGCAGCTTTGTGGGGAGCGAGGGCTACACCTTC.

This clonotype has ten or more counts. CDR3 region: CASRLAGGVTDTQYF. The CDR3 coding sequence is TGTGCCAGCCGACTAGCCGGGGGCGTCACAGATACGCAGTATTTT. The chain carries TRBV6-2 or TRBV6-3 and TRBJ2-3; perhaps TRBD2 as D (7 bases). V lost 8 bases, J lost 2 bases, and 17 bases lay in between. The CDR3 totals 15 residues. Germline CDR1 reads MNHEY; CDR2 reads SVGEGT.

The chain links TRBV5-1 to TRBJ2-1; no reliable D call. The ends were cut back, 2 bases at V and 0 bases at J, with 9 bases in the middle. This CDR3 is 15 amino acids long. From germline, CDR1 is SGHRS and CDR2 YFSETQ. CDR3 nucleotide sequence: TGCGCCAGCAGCTTCGGGCTTCGCTCCTACAATGAGCAGTTCTTC. It yields the protein CASSFGLRSYNEQFF.

This clonotype showed up many times. The gene calls are TRBV5-1 and TRBJ2-3; 7 bases line up with TRBD1. Trimming took 3 bases from V and 4 from J; bases not matched to a gene: 8. CDR3 length equals 15 residues. CDR1 and CDR2 (germline): SGHRS, YFSETQ. The CDR3 DNA sequence: TGCGCCAGCAGCTGGACCACCGACAGGGCAGATACGCAGTATTTT. The encoded protein is CASSWTTDRADTQYF.

The chain couples TRBV3-1 to TRBJ2-2; D perhaps matches TRBD1 (6 bases). CDR3 size: 17 residues. V was shortened by 0 bases and J by 9 bases, with 20 bases between the two germline ends. CDR1 and CDR2 from the germline V gene are LGHDT and YNNKEL (reference sequence). CDR3 loop: CASSQDAFDRHRRELFF. The DNA for the CDR3 is TGTGCCAGCAGCCAAGACGCTTTTGACAGGCACCGTAGGGAGCTGTTTTTT.

This clonotype was observed at least ten times. The chain joins TRBV5-1 to TRBJ1-2, with D unclear. Germline V CDR1 and CDR2: SGHRS, YFSETQ. This CDR3 region has 14 residues. Deletions cut 5 bases from V and 0 bases from J, with 11 bases between. The CDR3 nucleotides read TGCGCCAGCAGTATAGGACTCACTAACTATGGCTACACCTTC. Translation: CASSIGLTNYGYTF.

This clonotype showed up just a few times. This chain links TRBV9 with TRBJ2-3; 8 nucleotides match TRBD2. The CDR3 runs to 15 residues. V lost 4 bases to trimming and J lost 2 bases; unmatched junction nucleotides: 6. In germline, CDR1 is SGDLS, CDR2 YYNGEE. The CDR3 protein is CASSRGAGVTDTQYF. CDR3 nucleotide sequence: TGTGCCAGCAGCCGGGGAGCGGGGGTCACAGATACGCAGTATTTT.

This clonotype was found many times. The J gene is TRBJ1-5, the V gene TRBV5-6; no reliable D call. The CDR3 length is 17 residues. Trimming left V 3 bases short and J 6 bases short, with 22 bases between. Germline values: CDR1 SGHDT, CDR2 YYEEEE. CDR3 in DNA: TGTGCCAGCAGCTCCGGCCCCACAGCCCCCGAGGGTCAGCCCCAGCATTTT. Translating it yields CASSSGPTAPEGQPQHF.

Worth noting for this clonotype: One junction end does not reproduce the germline sequence, and a read error may be involved. The rearrangement links TRBV7-3 to TRBJ2-6, with a weak D call TRBD1 (6 bases). Germline loops: CDR1 SGHTA, CDR2 FQGTGA. The CDR3 is 16 amino acids. In nucleotides, the CDR3 is TGTACCAGCAGCTTTCCGGGGTTGGCAGGGGCCAACGTCCTGACGTTC. Encoded protein: CTSSFPGLAGANVLTF.